The 10 T cell receptor beta chains listed next were all sequenced from one sample in a study of blood T cells in healthy people across ages. Primed by a sample-barcoded 5' primer and a J-beta primer mix, a second PCR proceeded for about 6 to 12 cycles. MiXCR, run by TCRdb on the 5' RACE reads, gives a single entry per CDR3 protein. The sample lists over 1,300,000 distinct CDR3 sequences, roughly 60% occurring once. Sequencing was done on a sample of blood. Source of these receptors: a young man in good health.

As DNA, the CDR3 is TGTGCCACCAGCCCAGGGACAGTGTACGGTGAGCAGTTCTTC. As protein: CATSPGTVYGEQFF. The gene calls are TRBV15 and TRBJ2-1; 7 nucleotides match TRBD1. CDR1 is LNHNV and CDR2 is YYDKDF in the germline V gene (reference sequence). V trimming: 5 bases; J trimming: 9 bases; junction bases outside the gene matches: 10. CDR3 size: 14 residues.

V usage is TRBV4-1 and J usage is TRBJ1-2; 7 nucleotides agree with TRBD1. CDR3 length equals 18 residues. With 1 base clipped from V and 2 bases from J, the junction kept 13 bases outside the gene matches. Germline assignment: CDR1 MGHRA and CDR2 YSYEKL. In DNA, the CDR3 is TGCGCCAGCAGCCAAGCCCGGTTTGGCCTCAGGGGGAACTATGGCTACACCTTC. Its translation is CASSQARFGLRGNYGYTF.

The V gene is TRBV27, the J gene TRBJ1-4, with a weak D call TRBD1 (6 bases). Germline CDR1 is MNHEY and CDR2 is SMNVEV (reference sequence). V lost 6 bases to trimming and J lost 5 bases, with 13 bases between them. The CDR3 covers 14 residues. The CDR3 is CASRTDRRNEKLFF. The DNA of the CDR3 is TGTGCCAGCAGAACAGACAGGAGAAATGAAAAACTGTTTTTT.

The V gene is TRBV9, the J gene TRBJ2-1, with 13 positions matching TRBD2. V lost 4 bases and J lost 8; bases outside the gene matches: 6. CDR1 is SGDLS, CDR2 YYNGEE, per germline. The CDR3 is made up of 15 amino acids. Written as DNA, the CDR3 is TGTGCCAGCAGCCCGCGGACTAGCGGGAGTGATGAGCAGTTCTTC. This sequence encodes CASSPRTSGSDEQFF.

This rearrangement joins TRBV21-1 to TRBJ2-1; the table's TRBD2 call for D was not verified on the DNA. TRBV21-1 is shown as a pseudogene. The CDR3 contains 18 residues. The CDR3 nucleotides read TGTGCCAGCAGCATAAAAAAGTGGCCCGGTACTAGCGGGAGTGAGCAGTTCTTC. Translated, it gives CASSIKKWPGTSGSEQFF.

V is TRBV27 and J is TRBJ1-6; 7 bases fit TRBD1. The junction had 5 bases not matched to a gene; V was cut back by 4 bases and J by 8 bases. Germline V lookup: CDR1 MNHEY, CDR2 SMNVEV (reference sequence). The length of the CDR3 is 14 residues. CDR3 residues: CASSYRGSDSPLHF. The DNA of the CDR3 is TGTGCCAGCAGTTACAGGGGTTCGGATTCACCCCTCCACTTT.

This rearrangement joins TRBV15 to TRBJ2-1; D is undetermined. The V gene's germline CDR1 is LNHNV and CDR2 YYDKDF (reference sequence). The V gene lost 1 base and the J gene lost 1 base, with 8 bases spanning the gap. The CDR3 consists of 15 residues. The CDR3 bases are TGTGCCACCAGCAGAGGTCTTATGTCCTACAATGAGCAGTTCTTC. Translating gives CATSRGLMSYNEQFF.

This sequence joins TRBV2 and TRBJ1-1; 7 bases line up with TRBD1. With V trimmed by 11 bases and J by 4 bases, 10 bases remained unmatched. CDR3 length: 13 amino acids. The V gene's germline CDR1 is SNHLY and CDR2 FYNNEI. The CDR3 coding sequence is TGTGCCGTAGTGGGGGGACAGTTCACTGAAGCTTTCTTT. As protein: CAVVGGQFTEAFF.

The J gene is TRBJ2-3, the V gene TRBV7-2, with TRBD2 matching 7 bases. Germline CDR1 SGHTA, CDR2 FQGNSA. V lost 3 bases, J lost 2 bases, and 5 bases stayed unmatched. The CDR3 consists of 15 residues. CDR3 sequence: CASSLLAEITDTQYF. The CDR3 DNA reads as TGTGCCAGCAGCTTGCTAGCGGAGATCACAGATACGCAGTATTTT.

This chain links TRBV7-2 with TRBJ2-7; the D gene is possibly TRBD1 (6 bases). The tail of the sequence fits TRBJ2-5 better, so the J call may be wrong. The CDR3 runs to 14 residues. CDR1 and CDR2 (germline): SGHTA, FQGNSA. In nucleotides, the CDR3 is TGTGCCAGCAGCTTCCGCACAGGGTGGGAGACCCAGTACTTC. Encoded protein: CASSFRTGWETQYF.